Shown below are 16 T cell receptor beta chains from a single sample sequenced in a study of beta chain features in type 1 diabetes. Their recognized antigens are unknown. The isolated RNA, all of it, was reverse transcribed, so expressed TCRB transcripts were what got sequenced. TCRdb's table, derived via immunoSEQ multiplex PCR, lists solely in-frame clones and lacks some. Of tens of thousands of clones listed, about 50% are singletons. Study results and caveats: Type 1 diabetes patients showed a moderate but significant shortening of TCRB CDR3s in all four CD4+ subsets.

Input material: central memory CD4+ T cells from blood. The source of these receptors is a man between 25 and 39 years old with type 1 diabetes.

The genes are TRBV19 and TRBJ2-2; tentatively, D is TRBD2 (6 bases). Per the germline V gene, CDR1 is LNHDA and CDR2 is SQIVND (reference sequence). Trimming stripped 3 bases from V and 2 bases from J, with 13 bases between. The CDR3 has 16 residues. CDR3 bases: TGTGCCAGTAGTATCGTCGCGGGATCAAACACCGGGGAGCTGTTTTTT. Its protein product is CASSIVAGSNTGELFF.

The chain uses TRBV6-5 and TRBJ1-1; 7 nucleotides agree with TRBD1. The CDR3 runs to 14 residues. The V segment lost 2 bases and the J segment 4 bases; nucleotides outside the gene matches: 4. Germline V gene data show CDR1 as MNHEY and CDR2 as SVGAGI. Here the CDR3 reads CASSYEGATTEAFF. In DNA, the CDR3 is TGTGCCAGCAGTTACGAGGGGGCGACCACTGAAGCTTTCTTT.

By frequency in the sample, this clone is medium-sized (0.01 to 0.1%). V gene TRBV5-6 combines with J gene TRBJ2-7; 7 bases are a match to TRBD2. The junction had 4 bases not matched to a gene; V was cut back by 4 bases and J by 6 bases. Germline values: CDR1 SGHDT, CDR2 YYEEEE. The CDR3 runs to 12 residues. CDR3 protein: CASSLGTTEQYF. In DNA, the CDR3 is TGTGCCAGCAGCCTGGGGACTACCGAGCAGTACTTC.

The CDR3 DNA is TGCGCCAGCAGCTTGGGGGGCGATCAGCCCCAGCATTTT. This codes for CASSLGGDQPQHF. The rearrangement joins TRBV5-1 to TRBJ1-5; tentative D call: TRBD1 (5 bases). This CDR3 has 13 amino acids. The V end lost 0 bases, the J end lost 5 bases, and 6 bases lay between the germline ends. CDR1 and CDR2 (germline): SGHRS, YFSETQ. Supplemented by reference TRBV5-1 and TRBJ1-5, the full variable domain reads KAGVTQTPRYLIKTRGQQVTLSCSPISGHRSVSWYQQTPGQGLQFLFEYFSETQRNKGNFPGRFSGRQFSNSRSEMNVSTLELGDSALYLCASSLGGDQPQHFGDGTRLSIL.

This sequence joins TRBV14 and TRBJ1-1; the D is unclear. V was cut by 4 bases and J by 4 bases, with 10 bases left in between. Germline CDR1 and CDR2: SGHDN and FVKESK. The CDR3 contains 13 residues. In DNA form, the CDR3 reads TGTGCCAGCAGCCCCCCTTTGAGCACTGAAGCTTTCTTT. The encoded protein is CASSPPLSTEAFF.

This clone was seen a few times. The chain has TRBV30 and TRBJ1-1; D unresolved. The germline gives CDR1 GTSNPN, CDR2 SVGIG (reference sequence). The CDR3 contains 13 residues. V was pared by 2 bases and J by 6 bases, with 13 bases between. The CDR3 DNA reads as TGTGCCTGGAGTCCCAGGCCCTTCGCTGAAGCTTTCTTT. Translation gives CAWSPRPFAEAFF. The complete variable domain, with remaining parts taken from reference TRBV30 and TRBJ1-1, reads SQTIHQWPATLVQPVGSPLSLECTVEGTSNPNLYWYRQAAGRGLQLLFYSVGIGQISSEVPQNLSASRPQDRQFILSSKKLLLSDSGFYLCAWSPRPFAEAFFGQGTRLTVV.

The chain is built from TRBV7-9 and TRBJ2-7; D is perhaps TRBD2 (5 bases). Trimming left V 8 bases short and J 6 bases short, with 14 bases between. The CDR3 extends over 12 amino acids. CDR1 is SEHNR and CDR2 is FQNEAQ in the germline V gene (reference sequence). The DNA of the CDR3 is TGTGCCAGCGCTGGGATACGGGGCGAGCAGTACTTC. It yields the protein CASAGIRGEQYF. Full variable domain (rest looked up from reference TRBV7-9 and TRBJ2-7): DTGVSQNPRHKITKRGQNVTFRCDPISEHNRLYWYRQTLGQGPEFLTYFQNEAQLEKSRLLSDRFSAERPKGSFSTLEIQRTEQGDSAMYLCASAGIRGEQYFGPGTRLTVT.

CDR3 protein: CASSLWGGREDTEAFF. The CDR3 DNA follows: TGTGCCAGCAGCTTATGGGGGGGCAGGGAGGACACTGAAGCTTTCTTT. The chain has TRBV11-2 and TRBJ1-1; D is perhaps TRBD1 (6 bases). The CDR3 covers 16 residues. Trimming shortened V by 2 bases and J by 3 bases, and 16 bases separated the two germline ends. In germline, CDR1 is SGHAT, CDR2 FQNNGV.

This clone appeared a few times. The rearrangement links TRBV30 to TRBJ1-1; TRBD1 might be the D (5 bases). V was clipped by 0 bases and J by 0 bases, with 8 bases between them. CDR1 and CDR2 (germline): GTSNPN, SVGIG (reference sequence). The CDR3 contains 14 residues. CDR3 sequence: CAWSVGGLNTEAFF. The CDR3 DNA follows: TGTGCCTGGAGTGTCGGGGGATTGAACACTGAAGCTTTCTTT.

The chain joins TRBV30 to TRBJ2-7; 9 bases match TRBD1. Looked up from germline, CDR1 is GTSNPN and CDR2 is SVGIG (reference sequence). V lost 3 bases to trimming and J lost 5 bases; unmatched junction nucleotides: 11. The CDR3 sequence is 15 residues long. This CDR3 is CAWSHPDRGVNEQYF. DNA for the CDR3: TGTGCCTGGAGCCACCCGGACAGGGGTGTAAACGAGCAGTACTTC.

In DNA form, the CDR3 reads TGTGCCAGTAGTGCCCCGTCCGCGTCAGATACGCAGTATTTT. This sequence encodes CASSAPSASDTQYF. V is TRBV19 and J is TRBJ2-3; D unclear. The length of the CDR3 is 14 residues. V lost 5 bases to trimming and J lost 4 bases, with 13 bases between them. CDR1 is LNHDA, CDR2 SQIVND, per germline (reference sequence). The variable domain in full, with the rest retrieved from reference TRBV19 and TRBJ2-3, is DGGITQSPKYLFRKEGQNVTLSCEQNLNHDAMYWYRQDPGQGLRLIYYSQIVNDFQKGDIAEGYSVSREKKESFPLTVTSAQKNPTAFYLCASSAPSASDTQYFGPGTRLTVL.

This rearrangement joins TRBV5-6 to TRBJ2-2, with 8 bases identical to TRBD1. Germline V gene lookup returns CDR1 SGHDT and CDR2 YYEEEE. V lost 5 bases to trimming and J lost 8 bases; unmatched junction nucleotides: 11. The CDR3 consists of 15 residues. CDR3 amino acids: CASSPGTGGSGELFF. CDR3 nucleotides: TGTGCCAGCAGTCCCGGGACAGGTGGATCAGGGGAGCTGTTTTTT.

The chain joins TRBV5-1 to TRBJ2-5; TRBD1 matches 8 bases. Germline values: CDR1 SGHRS, CDR2 YFSETQ. V lost 7 bases to trimming and J lost 1 base; unmatched junction nucleotides: 9. There are 15 residues in the CDR3. The CDR3 here is CASHAGQDIQETQYF. In DNA, the CDR3 is TGCGCCAGCCACGCGGGACAGGATATCCAAGAGACCCAGTACTTC.

The rearrangement joins TRBV27 to TRBJ2-2; D uncertain. The CDR3 contains 13 residues. Germline V lookup: CDR1 MNHEY, CDR2 SMNVEV (reference sequence). Trimming took off 2 bases at V and 4 bases at J, with 5 bases between the two ends. CDR3 DNA: TGTGCCAGCAGTTTAGCAGGCACCGGGGAGCTGTTTTTT. Its translation is CASSLAGTGELFF.

This chain uses TRBV5-1 with TRBJ2-5; 10 nucleotides match TRBD1. Germline values: CDR1 SGHRS, CDR2 YFSETQ. The CDR3 is 17 residues long. Losses at the gene ends were 3 bases for V and 3 bases for J; bases not matched to a gene: 11. In DNA form, the CDR3 reads TGCGCCAGCAGCTCCGGGACAGGGGTTTCGGGGAAAGAGACCCAGTACTTC. Translating it yields CASSSGTGVSGKETQYF.

This clone was found a few times. This chain joins TRBV4-1 and TRBJ2-1; 14 nucleotides align to TRBD2. The germline V gene has CDR1 MGHRA and CDR2 YSYEKL. V gave up 3 bases and J gave up 15 bases; unmatched junction bases: 10. The CDR3 is made up of 15 amino acids. CDR3 DNA sequence: TGCGCCAGCAGCCAGAGGACTAGCGGGGGGTGGGTCCCGTTCTTC. Translating it yields CASSQRTSGGWVPFF.